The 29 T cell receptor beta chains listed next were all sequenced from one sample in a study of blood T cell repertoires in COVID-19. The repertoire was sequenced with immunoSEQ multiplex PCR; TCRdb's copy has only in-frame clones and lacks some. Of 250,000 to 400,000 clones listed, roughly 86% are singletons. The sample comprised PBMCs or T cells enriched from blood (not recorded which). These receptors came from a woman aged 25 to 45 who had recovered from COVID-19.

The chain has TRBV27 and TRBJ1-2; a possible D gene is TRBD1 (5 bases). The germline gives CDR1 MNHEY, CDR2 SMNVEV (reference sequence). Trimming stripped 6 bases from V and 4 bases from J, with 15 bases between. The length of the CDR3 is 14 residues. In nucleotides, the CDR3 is TGTGCCAGCAGGCACGGGGGGAACCCCTATGGCTACACCTTC. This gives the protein CASRHGGNPYGYTF.

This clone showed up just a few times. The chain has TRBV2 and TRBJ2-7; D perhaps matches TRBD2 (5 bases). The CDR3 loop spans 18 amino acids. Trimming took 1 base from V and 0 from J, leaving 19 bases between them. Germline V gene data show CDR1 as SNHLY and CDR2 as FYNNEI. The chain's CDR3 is CASSEVFGRVGSSYEQYF. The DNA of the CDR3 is TGTGCCAGCAGTGAAGTTTTTGGGCGGGTTGGGAGCTCCTACGAGCAGTACTTC.

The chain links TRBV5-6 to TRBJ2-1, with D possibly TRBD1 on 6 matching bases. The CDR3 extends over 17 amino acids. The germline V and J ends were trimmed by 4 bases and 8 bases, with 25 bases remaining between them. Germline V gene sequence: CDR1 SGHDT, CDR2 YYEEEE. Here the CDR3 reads CASSPPQGQNQRDEQFF. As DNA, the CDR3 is TGTGCCAGCAGCCCCCCGCAGGGGCAAAACCAAAGGGATGAGCAGTTCTTC.

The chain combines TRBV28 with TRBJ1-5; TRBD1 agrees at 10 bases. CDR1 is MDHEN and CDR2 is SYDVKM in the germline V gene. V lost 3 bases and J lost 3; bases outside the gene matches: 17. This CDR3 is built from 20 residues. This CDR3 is CASSFGWDRGPPRFNQPQHF. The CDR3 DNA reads TGTGCCAGCAGTTTTGGTTGGGACAGGGGACCGCCAAGATTCAATCAGCCCCAGCATTTT.

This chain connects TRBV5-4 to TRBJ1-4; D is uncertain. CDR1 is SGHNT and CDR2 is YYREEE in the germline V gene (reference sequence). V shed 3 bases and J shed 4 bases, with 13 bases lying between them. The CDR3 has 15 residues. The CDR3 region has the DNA TGTGCCAGCAGCTCCGGGCCCCGGGATAATGAAAAACTGTTTTTT. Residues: CASSSGPRDNEKLFF.

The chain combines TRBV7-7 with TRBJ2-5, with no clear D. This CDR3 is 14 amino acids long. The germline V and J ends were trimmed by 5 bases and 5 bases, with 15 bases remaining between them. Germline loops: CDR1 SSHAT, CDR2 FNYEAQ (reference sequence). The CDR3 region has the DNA TGTGCCAGCAGCCCAGAGGCCCGTGGGGAGACCCAGTACTTC. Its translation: CASSPEARGETQYF. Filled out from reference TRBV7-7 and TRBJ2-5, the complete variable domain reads GAGVSQSPRYKVTKRGQDVTLRCDPISSHATLYWYQQALGQGPEFLTYFNYEAQPDKSGLPSDRFSAERPEGSISTLTIQRTEQRDSAMYRCASSPEARGETQYFGPGTRLLVL.

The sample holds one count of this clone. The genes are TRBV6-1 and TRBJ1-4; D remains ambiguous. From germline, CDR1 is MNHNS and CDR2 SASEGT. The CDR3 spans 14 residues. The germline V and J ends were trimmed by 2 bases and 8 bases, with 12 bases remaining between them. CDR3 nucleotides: TGTGCCAGCAGTGAAATACAGTCCACCGAAAAACTGTTTTTT. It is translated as CASSEIQSTEKLFF.

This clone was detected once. This chain's CDR3 is CSPPGYTF. CDR3 DNA sequence: TGCAGCCCCCCAGGCTACACCTTC. This rearrangement joins TRBV20-1 to TRBJ1-2; no reliable D call. From germline, CDR1 is DFQATT and CDR2 SNEGSKA (reference sequence). The CDR3 runs to 8 residues.

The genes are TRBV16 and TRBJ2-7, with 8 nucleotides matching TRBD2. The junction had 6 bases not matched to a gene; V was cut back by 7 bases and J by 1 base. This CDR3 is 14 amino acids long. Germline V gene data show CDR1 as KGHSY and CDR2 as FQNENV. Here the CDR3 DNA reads TGTGCCAGCACCCATGGGACTAGGTCCTACGAGCAGTACTTC. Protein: CASTHGTRSYEQYF.

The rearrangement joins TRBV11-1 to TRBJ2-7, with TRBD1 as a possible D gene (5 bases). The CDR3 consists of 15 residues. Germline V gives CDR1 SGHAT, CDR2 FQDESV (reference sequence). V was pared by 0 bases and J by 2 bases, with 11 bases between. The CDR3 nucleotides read TGTGCCAGCAGCTTAGCGGGGCGACACCCCTACGAGCAGTACTTC. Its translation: CASSLAGRHPYEQYF.

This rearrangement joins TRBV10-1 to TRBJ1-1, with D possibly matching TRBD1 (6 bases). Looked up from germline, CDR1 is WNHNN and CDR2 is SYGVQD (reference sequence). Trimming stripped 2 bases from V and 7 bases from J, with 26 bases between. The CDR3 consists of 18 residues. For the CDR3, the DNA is TGCGCCAGCAGTGAGGCCAGACAGGACGGGGGGCTTGATAATGAAGCTTTCTTT. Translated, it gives CASSEARQDGGLDNEAFF.

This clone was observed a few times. This CDR3 reads CASSFSGQGVYGYTF. In nucleotides, the CDR3 is TGTGCCAGCAGTTTTTCGGGACAGGGCGTCTATGGCTACACCTTC. The V call is TRBV27, the J call TRBJ1-2; 9 nucleotides match TRBD1. This CDR3 has 15 amino acids. The germline V gene has CDR1 MNHEY and CDR2 SMNVEV (reference sequence). With V trimmed by 3 bases and J by 4 bases, 6 bases remained unmatched.

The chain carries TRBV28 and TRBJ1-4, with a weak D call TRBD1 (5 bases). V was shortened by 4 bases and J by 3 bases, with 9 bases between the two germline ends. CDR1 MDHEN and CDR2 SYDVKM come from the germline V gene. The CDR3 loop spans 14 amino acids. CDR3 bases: TGTGCCAGCAGTTGGCAGGGCGCTAATGAAAAACTGTTTTTT. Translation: CASSWQGANEKLFF.

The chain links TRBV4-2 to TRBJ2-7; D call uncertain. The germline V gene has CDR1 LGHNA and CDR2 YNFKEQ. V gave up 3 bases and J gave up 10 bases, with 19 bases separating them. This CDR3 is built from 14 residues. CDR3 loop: CASSQQTRDEEQYF. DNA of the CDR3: TGTGCCAGCAGCCAGCAGACTCGCGACGAAGAACAGTACTTC.

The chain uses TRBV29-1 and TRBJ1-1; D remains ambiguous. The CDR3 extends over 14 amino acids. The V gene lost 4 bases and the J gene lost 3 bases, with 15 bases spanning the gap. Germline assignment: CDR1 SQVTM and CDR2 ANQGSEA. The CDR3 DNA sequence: TGCAGCGTTGTTCCCCTTTTCGGGGACACTGAAGCTTTCTTT. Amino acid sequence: CSVVPLFGDTEAFF.

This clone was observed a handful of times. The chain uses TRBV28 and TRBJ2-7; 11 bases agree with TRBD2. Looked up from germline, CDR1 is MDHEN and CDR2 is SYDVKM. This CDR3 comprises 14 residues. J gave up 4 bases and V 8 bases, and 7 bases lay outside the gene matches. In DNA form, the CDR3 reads TGTGCCAGCGGAACCGGGACTAGCGGATACGAGCAGTACTTC. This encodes CASGTGTSGYEQYF.

Here the CDR3 reads CASSFSAGLGYTF. CDR3 sequence (DNA): TGTGCCAGCAGTTTCTCGGCAGGGCTTGGCTACACCTTC. V and J are TRBV27 and TRBJ1-2; perhaps TRBD1 as D (5 bases). Germline loops: CDR1 MNHEY, CDR2 SMNVEV (reference sequence). CDR3 length equals 13 residues. Trimming stripped 3 bases from V and 7 bases from J, with 12 bases between.

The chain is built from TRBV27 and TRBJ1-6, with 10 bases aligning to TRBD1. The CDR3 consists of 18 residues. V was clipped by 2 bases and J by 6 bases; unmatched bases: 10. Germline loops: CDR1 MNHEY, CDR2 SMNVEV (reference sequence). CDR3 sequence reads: CASSLEGTGERGNSPLHF. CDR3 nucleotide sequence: TGTGCCAGCAGTTTAGAAGGGACAGGGGAGAGAGGTAATTCACCCCTCCACTTT.

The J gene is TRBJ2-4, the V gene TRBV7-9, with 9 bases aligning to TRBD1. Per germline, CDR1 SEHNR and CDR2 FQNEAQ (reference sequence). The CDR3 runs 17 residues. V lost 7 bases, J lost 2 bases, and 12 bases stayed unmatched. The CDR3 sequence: CASTKLEGTGSKNIQYF. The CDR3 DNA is TGTGCCAGCACCAAATTAGAAGGGACAGGGTCCAAAAACATTCAGTACTTC.

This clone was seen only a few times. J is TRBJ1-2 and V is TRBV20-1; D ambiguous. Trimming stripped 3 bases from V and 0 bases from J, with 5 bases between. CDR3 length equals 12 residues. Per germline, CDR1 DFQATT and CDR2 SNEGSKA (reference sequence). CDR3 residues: CSASSANYGYTF. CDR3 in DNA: TGCAGTGCTAGTTCGGCTAACTATGGCTACACCTTC.

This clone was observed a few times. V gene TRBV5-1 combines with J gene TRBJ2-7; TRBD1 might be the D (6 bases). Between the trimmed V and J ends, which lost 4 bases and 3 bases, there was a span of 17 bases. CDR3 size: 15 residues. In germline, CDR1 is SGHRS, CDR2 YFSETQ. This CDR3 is CASSPRGQSLYEQYF. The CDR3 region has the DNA TGCGCCAGCAGCCCCCGGGGACAAAGCCTCTACGAGCAGTACTTC.

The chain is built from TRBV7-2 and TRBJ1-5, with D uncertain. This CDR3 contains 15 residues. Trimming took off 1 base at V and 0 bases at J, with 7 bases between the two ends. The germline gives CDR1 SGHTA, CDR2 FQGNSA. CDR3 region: CASSLELYSNQPQHF. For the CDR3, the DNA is TGTGCCAGCAGCTTAGAACTATATAGCAATCAGCCCCAGCATTTT.

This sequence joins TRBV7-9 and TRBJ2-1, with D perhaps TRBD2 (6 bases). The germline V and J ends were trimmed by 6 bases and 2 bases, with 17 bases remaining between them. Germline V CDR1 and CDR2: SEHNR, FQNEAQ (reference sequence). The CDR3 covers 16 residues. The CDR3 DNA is TGTGCCAGCAGTCCCTTCCGGGGGTCCACCTACAATGAGCAGTTCTTC. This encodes CASSPFRGSTYNEQFF.

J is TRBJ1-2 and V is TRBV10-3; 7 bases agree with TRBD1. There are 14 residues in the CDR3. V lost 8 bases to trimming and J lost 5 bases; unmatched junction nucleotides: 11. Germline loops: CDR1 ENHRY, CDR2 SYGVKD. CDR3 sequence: CAIGEDRKRYGYTF. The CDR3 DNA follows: TGTGCCATCGGGGAGGACAGGAAGAGGTATGGCTACACCTTC.

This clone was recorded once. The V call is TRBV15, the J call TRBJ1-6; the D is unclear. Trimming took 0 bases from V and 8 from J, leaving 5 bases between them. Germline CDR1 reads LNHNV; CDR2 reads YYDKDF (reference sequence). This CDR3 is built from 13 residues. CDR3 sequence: CATSRDQYSPLHF. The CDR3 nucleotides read TGTGCCACCAGCAGAGATCAGTATTCACCCCTCCACTTT. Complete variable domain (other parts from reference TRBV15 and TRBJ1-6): DAMVIQNPRYQVTQFGKPVTLSCSQTLNHNVMYWYQQKSSQAPKLLFHYYDKDFNNEADTPDNFQSRRPNTSFCFLDIRSPGLGDTAMYLCATSRDQYSPLHFGNGTRLTVT.

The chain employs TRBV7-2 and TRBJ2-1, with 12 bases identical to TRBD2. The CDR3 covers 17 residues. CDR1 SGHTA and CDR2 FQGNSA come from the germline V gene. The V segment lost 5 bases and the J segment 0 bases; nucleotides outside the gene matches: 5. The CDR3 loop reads CASSHLAGGLSYNEQFF. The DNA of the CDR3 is TGTGCCAGCAGCCATCTAGCGGGGGGGCTCTCCTACAATGAGCAGTTCTTC.

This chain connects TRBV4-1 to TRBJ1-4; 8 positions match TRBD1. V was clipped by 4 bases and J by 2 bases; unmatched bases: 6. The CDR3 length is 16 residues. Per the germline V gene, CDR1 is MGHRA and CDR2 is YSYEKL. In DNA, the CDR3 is TGCGCCAGCAGCCCCCAACAGGGGGTGACTAATGAAAAACTGTTTTTT. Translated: CASSPQQGVTNEKLFF.

CDR3 DNA: TGTGCCAGGTTAGCGGGAAGCTCCTACAATGAGCAGTTCTTC. Translated, it gives CARLAGSSYNEQFF. The chain recombines TRBV21-1 with TRBJ2-1; TRBD2, the D gene given by the table, was not confirmed from the DNA. TRBV21-1 counts as a pseudogene. The CDR3 is 14 residues long.

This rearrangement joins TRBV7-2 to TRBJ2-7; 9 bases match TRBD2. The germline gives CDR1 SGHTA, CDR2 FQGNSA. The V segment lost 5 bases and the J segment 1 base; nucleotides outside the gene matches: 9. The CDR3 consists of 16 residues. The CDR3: CASSPQGGGASYEQYF. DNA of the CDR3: TGTGCCAGCAGCCCCCAAGGCGGGGGGGCGTCCTACGAGCAGTACTTC.